The rows below give T cell receptor beta chains drawn from one sample of a study of T cell changes during pregnancy in multiple sclerosis. Method: immunoSEQ multiplex PCR; TCRdb's copy keeps in-frame clones and lacks some. The sample shows roughly 100,000 clones, roughly nine tenths of them seen only once. The material sequenced was peripheral blood, taken before pregnancy. The origin of the receptors is a female donor with multiple sclerosis, enrolled in a pregnancy study. The CDR3 runs from the conserved cysteine through the conserved F or W. Fields, in order: J gene, D gene, V gene, clone size, CDR3 DNA, CDR3 protein. The D gene is left open where the match is weak. The size field is filled for only some rows; it gives once, few, many or a size class.

J gene: TRBJ1-5; D gene: TRBD1; V gene: TRBV7-2; clone size: NA; CDR3 DNA: TGTGCCAGCAGCTTGGGGACAGGGGTGGGTCAGCCCCAGCATTTT; CDR3 protein: CASSLGTGVGQPQHF
J gene: TRBJ2-5; D gene: TRBD1; V gene: TRBV7-9; clone size: NA; CDR3 DNA: TGTGCCAGCAGCCCGCCTAAGGGACAGGGAGAGGGAGAGACCCAGTACTTC; CDR3 protein: CASSPPKGQGEGETQYF
J gene: TRBJ1-6; D gene: NA; V gene: TRBV5-6; clone size: NA; CDR3 DNA: TGTGCCAGCAGCTTGCCAACAGGGCGAAATAATTCACCCCTCCACTTT; CDR3 protein: CASSLPTGRNNSPLHF
J gene: TRBJ1-5; D gene: TRBD1; V gene: TRBV19; clone size: NA; CDR3 DNA: TGTGCCAGTAGTCGAGACAGGGCTAATCAGCCCCAGCATTTT; CDR3 protein: CASSRDRANQPQHF
J gene: TRBJ1-2; D gene: NA; V gene: TRBV10-2; clone size: NA; CDR3 DNA: TGCGCCAGCAGATCAGGGGTCGGCTATGGCTACACCTTC; CDR3 protein: CASRSGVGYGYTF
J gene: TRBJ2-1; D gene: TRBD1; V gene: TRBV7-7; clone size: NA; CDR3 DNA: TGTGCTAGCAGCTTAGGACAGGAACTAAACAATGAGCAGTTCTTC; CDR3 protein: CASSLGQELNNEQFF
J gene: TRBJ2-7; D gene: NA; V gene: TRBV2; clone size: NA; CDR3 DNA: TGTGCCAGCAGTGACCACCGGACAACTACCTACGAGCAGTACTTC; CDR3 protein: CASSDHRTTTYEQYF
J gene: TRBJ2-5; D gene: TRBD1; V gene: TRBV11-2; clone size: NA; CDR3 DNA: TGTGCCAGCAGCTTAGTTGACAGGGATGGAGAGACCCAGTACTTC; CDR3 protein: CASSLVDRDGETQYF
J gene: TRBJ2-7; D gene: NA; V gene: TRBV10-2; clone size: once; CDR3 DNA: TGCGCCAGCAGTGAGTCGGCCCTTCTCTCTTACGAGCAGTACTTC; CDR3 protein: CASSESALLSYEQYF
J gene: TRBJ2-7; D gene: TRBD1; V gene: TRBV19; clone size: NA; CDR3 DNA: TGTGCCAGTAGTATAACCGGGACAGGGGCCCACGAGCAGTACTTC; CDR3 protein: CASSITGTGAHEQYF
J gene: TRBJ1-2; D gene: TRBD1; V gene: TRBV5-4; clone size: NA; CDR3 DNA: TGTGCCAGCAGCTCGGACAGGGGCAACTATGGCTACACCTTC; CDR3 protein: CASSSDRGNYGYTF
J gene: TRBJ2-1; D gene: TRBD2; V gene: TRBV4-1; clone size: NA; CDR3 DNA: TGCGCCAGCAGCCAGGGCTCCGGCGGAGCGGGAGGCCACAATGAGCAGTTCTTC; CDR3 protein: CASSQGSGGAGGHNEQFF
J gene: TRBJ1-1; D gene: NA; V gene: TRBV5-5; clone size: NA; CDR3 DNA: TGTGCCAGCAGCTCAACAGGGTTCACTGAAGCTTTCTTT; CDR3 protein: CASSSTGFTEAFF
J gene: TRBJ2-5; D gene: NA; V gene: TRBV19; clone size: NA; CDR3 DNA: TGTGCCAGTAGTATAGAAGGTAGGAGCGGCGGCCAAGAGACCCAGTACTTC; CDR3 protein: CASSIEGRSGGQETQYF
J gene: TRBJ2-7; D gene: NA; V gene: TRBV7-8; clone size: NA; CDR3 DNA: TGTGCCAGCAGCGCGAGGGACGAGCAGTACTTC; CDR3 protein: CASSARDEQYF
J gene: TRBJ2-7; D gene: TRBD2; V gene: TRBV28; clone size: NA; CDR3 DNA: TGTGCCAGCAGTGGTCCTAGCGGGAGTTTTTACGAGCAGTACTTC; CDR3 protein: CASSGPSGSFYEQYF
J gene: TRBJ1-5; D gene: NA; V gene: TRBV28; clone size: NA; CDR3 DNA: TGTGCCAGCAGTTTAAGGGGCGGGCCCCAGCATTTT; CDR3 protein: CASSLRGGPQHF
J gene: TRBJ1-6; D gene: NA; V gene: TRBV7-3; clone size: NA; CDR3 DNA: TGTGCCAGCAGTTCCGGGATTAATTCACCCCTCCACTTT; CDR3 protein: CASSSGINSPLHF
J gene: TRBJ2-7; D gene: TRBD2; V gene: TRBV7-8; clone size: NA; CDR3 DNA: TGTGCCAGCAGCTTGGACTCTAGCGGGAGGAGCTCCTACGAGCAGTACTTC; CDR3 protein: CASSLDSSGRSSYEQYF
J gene: TRBJ2-1; D gene: NA; V gene: TRBV19; clone size: NA; CDR3 DNA: TGTGCCAGTAGTATGATGGGTCTTGAGGAGATCTTC; CDR3 protein: CASSMMGLEEIF
J gene: TRBJ2-2; D gene: TRBD2; V gene: TRBV7-9; clone size: NA; CDR3 DNA: TGTGCCAGCAGCCCAGGACTAGCGGGGGCCACCGGGGAGCTGTTTTTT; CDR3 protein: CASSPGLAGATGELFF
J gene: TRBJ1-2; D gene: NA; V gene: TRBV7-2; clone size: NA; CDR3 DNA: TGTGCCATTCGACAAAGCTATGGCTACACCTTC; CDR3 protein: CAIRQSYGYTF
J gene: TRBJ2-1; D gene: NA; V gene: TRBV5-8; clone size: NA; CDR3 DNA: TGTGCCAGCAGCTTTACCGGGACTTTATACAATGAGCAGTTCTTC; CDR3 protein: CASSFTGTLYNEQFF
J gene: TRBJ2-3; D gene: NA; V gene: TRBV5-1; clone size: NA; CDR3 DNA: TGCGCCAGCAGGCAGGGAAGAGATACGCAGTATTTT; CDR3 protein: CASRQGRDTQYF
J gene: TRBJ2-7; D gene: NA; V gene: TRBV5-6; clone size: NA; CDR3 DNA: TGTGCCAGCAGCTTCAACTCTGAGAGCTCCTACGAGCAGTACTTC; CDR3 protein: CASSFNSESSYEQYF
J gene: TRBJ2-7; D gene: TRBD1; V gene: TRBV27; clone size: NA; CDR3 DNA: TGTGCCAGCAGTTTAGGGGGACAGGGTCCTTACGAGCAGTACTTC; CDR3 protein: CASSLGGQGPYEQYF
J gene: TRBJ2-7; D gene: TRBD2; V gene: TRBV13; clone size: once; CDR3 DNA: TGTGCCAGCAGCCCCCCGAGCGGGAACTCCTACGAGCAGTACTTC; CDR3 protein: CASSPPSGNSYEQYF
J gene: TRBJ1-1; D gene: TRBD1; V gene: TRBV30; clone size: NA; CDR3 DNA: TGTGCCTGGAGTCGGGACAGGCGGAACACTGAAGCTTTCTTT; CDR3 protein: CAWSRDRRNTEAFF
J gene: TRBJ1-2; D gene: NA; V gene: TRBV5-4; clone size: NA; CDR3 DNA: TGTGCCAGCAGCACCAAGGACAGTTATGGCTACACCTTC; CDR3 protein: CASSTKDSYGYTF
J gene: TRBJ1-3; D gene: NA; V gene: TRBV6-6; clone size: NA; CDR3 DNA: TGTGCCAGCACCCCAATGGGAGACACCATATATTTT; CDR3 protein: CASTPMGDTIYF
J gene: TRBJ2-1; D gene: TRBD2; V gene: TRBV4-3; clone size: NA; CDR3 DNA: TGCGCCAGCAGCCCCCGGGTAGCGGGGGGGCCGCACAATGAGCAGTTCTTC; CDR3 protein: CASSPRVAGGPHNEQFF
J gene: TRBJ2-2; D gene: NA; V gene: TRBV7-6; clone size: NA; CDR3 DNA: TGTGCCAGCAGAACGACTTTGGGCACCGGGGAGCTGTTTTTT; CDR3 protein: CASRTTLGTGELFF
J gene: TRBJ1-5; D gene: NA; V gene: TRBV5-6; clone size: few; CDR3 DNA: TGTGCCAGCACCGACTCCTACAGGAGCAATCAGCCCCAGCATTTT; CDR3 protein: CASTDSYRSNQPQHF
J gene: TRBJ1-5; D gene: TRBD1; V gene: TRBV27; clone size: NA; CDR3 DNA: TGTGCCAGCAGTTTAGATTGGACAGGGCAACAGCCCCAGCATTTT; CDR3 protein: CASSLDWTGQQPQHF
J gene: TRBJ1-1; D gene: NA; V gene: TRBV11-3; clone size: once; CDR3 DNA: TGTGCCAGCAGCTCATTCGGTTGGGCCGGTGGCACTGAAGCTTTCTTT; CDR3 protein: CASSSFGWAGGTEAFF
J gene: TRBJ2-3; D gene: TRBD1; V gene: TRBV6-4; clone size: once; CDR3 DNA: TGTGCCAGCAGTGACTCCACAGGGGGAGCAGATACGCAGTATTTT; CDR3 protein: CASSDSTGGADTQYF
J gene: TRBJ2-7; D gene: NA; V gene: TRBV5-5; clone size: NA; CDR3 DNA: TGTGCCAGCAGCTGGGAGAGAAGGGGGGGCTACGAGCAGTACTTC; CDR3 protein: CASSWERRGGYEQYF
J gene: TRBJ1-1; D gene: TRBD1; V gene: TRBV5-1; clone size: NA; CDR3 DNA: TGCGCCAGCAGCTTGGGACAGGGTTTCACTGAAGCTTTCTTT; CDR3 protein: CASSLGQGFTEAFF
J gene: TRBJ2-2; D gene: TRBD1; V gene: TRBV7-2; clone size: NA; CDR3 DNA: TGTGCCAGCAGCTTAAGGACAGGGGCCCATACAATAATCACCGGGGAGCTGTTTTTT; CDR3 protein: CASSLRTGAHTIITGELFF
J gene: TRBJ2-1; D gene: TRBD2; V gene: TRBV2; clone size: NA; CDR3 DNA: TGTGCCAGCAGTAAACTAGCGGGAGTGCCAGGGGGCAATGAGCAGTTCTTC; CDR3 protein: CASSKLAGVPGGNEQFF
J gene: TRBJ2-7; D gene: NA; V gene: TRBV18; clone size: NA; CDR3 DNA: TGTGCCAGCTCACCACCGGGCATCGCCTACGAGCAGTACTTC; CDR3 protein: CASSPPGIAYEQYF
J gene: TRBJ2-7; D gene: NA; V gene: TRBV5-6; clone size: NA; CDR3 DNA: TGTGCCAGCAGCCAGGGCTACGAGCAGTACTTC; CDR3 protein: CASSQGYEQYF
J gene: TRBJ1-2; D gene: NA; V gene: TRBV4-1; clone size: once; CDR3 DNA: TGCGCCAGCAGCCCCGGGGCACAGGGCGTCTATGGCTACACCTTC; CDR3 protein: CASSPGAQGVYGYTF
J gene: TRBJ2-1; D gene: NA; V gene: TRBV2; clone size: few; CDR3 DNA: TGTGCCAGCAGAATCAGCTCCTACAATGAGCAGTTCTTC; CDR3 protein: CASRISSYNEQFF
J gene: TRBJ2-4; D gene: NA; V gene: TRBV9; clone size: NA; CDR3 DNA: TGTGCCAGCAGCGTAGGAACAGCGGGCAAAAACATTCAGTACTTC; CDR3 protein: CASSVGTAGKNIQYF
J gene: TRBJ2-7; D gene: NA; V gene: TRBV18; clone size: NA; CDR3 DNA: TGTGCCAGCTCAAGCGGATCCTCCTACGAGCAGTACTTC; CDR3 protein: CASSSGSSYEQYF
J gene: TRBJ2-3; D gene: TRBD2; V gene: TRBV5-1; clone size: NA; CDR3 DNA: TGCGCCAGCGGTACCGGGACAGGACGACTAGCGGGAGCAGATACGCAGTATTTT; CDR3 protein: CASGTGTGRLAGADTQYF
J gene: TRBJ1-2; D gene: TRBD1; V gene: TRBV27; clone size: NA; CDR3 DNA: TGTGCCAGCAGTCCCCGACAGGGTAGTGGCTACACCTTC; CDR3 protein: CASSPRQGSGYTF
J gene: TRBJ1-1; D gene: NA; V gene: TRBV7-2; clone size: NA; CDR3 DNA: TGTGCCAGCAGCTTATTCGGGGGGAACACTGAAGCTTTCTTT; CDR3 protein: CASSLFGGNTEAFF
J gene: TRBJ2-3; D gene: NA; V gene: TRBV13; clone size: NA; CDR3 DNA: TGTGCCAGCAGCCTAGCGTTTAAGGACTTCACAGATACGCAGTATTTT; CDR3 protein: CASSLAFKDFTDTQYF
J gene: TRBJ2-5; D gene: NA; V gene: TRBV30; clone size: NA; CDR3 DNA: TGTGCCTGGAGTTGGGGAGAAGAGACCCAGTACTTC; CDR3 protein: CAWSWGEETQYF
J gene: TRBJ2-1; D gene: NA; V gene: TRBV2; clone size: NA; CDR3 DNA: TGTGCCAGCAGTAGGGTCGGGGATGAGCAGTTCTTC; CDR3 protein: CASSRVGDEQFF
J gene: TRBJ1-2; D gene: TRBD1; V gene: TRBV9; clone size: NA; CDR3 DNA: TGTGCCAGCAGCACCGGGACAGGGGGCGTCTATGGCTACACCTTC; CDR3 protein: CASSTGTGGVYGYTF
J gene: TRBJ2-7; D gene: NA; V gene: TRBV20-1; clone size: NA; CDR3 DNA: TGCAGTGCCTGGGGACTCTACGAGCAGTACTTC; CDR3 protein: CSAWGLYEQYF
J gene: TRBJ1-5; D gene: TRBD1; V gene: TRBV7-9; clone size: NA; CDR3 DNA: TGTGCCAGCAGCTTATCGCTTTGGGGACAGGGTAATCAGCCCCAGCATTTT; CDR3 protein: CASSLSLWGQGNQPQHF
J gene: TRBJ2-7; D gene: TRBD2; V gene: TRBV18; clone size: once; CDR3 DNA: TGTGCCAGCTCACCACGCCCGGCTAGCGGGGACTTCTACGAGCAGTACTTC; CDR3 protein: CASSPRPASGDFYEQYF
J gene: TRBJ1-1; D gene: TRBD1; V gene: TRBV19; clone size: NA; CDR3 DNA: TGTGCCAGTAGTATAGGACGACAGGGGATCACTGAAGCTTTCTTT; CDR3 protein: CASSIGRQGITEAFF